These 32 T cell receptor beta chains originate from one sample sequenced in a study of cytomegalovirus exposure and HLA in healthy donors. The PCR made use of 60 Vbeta and 13 Jbeta primers. Clones were read by immunoSEQ multiplex PCR, and TCRdb kept only the in-frame ones, dropping some. Found here are 150,000 to 200,000 clones, approximately 85% of them singletons; the top ten hold 4.8%. The source material was PBMCs. These receptors all come from a girl aged 10 to 17 in good health and CMV-seropositive.

The V gene is TRBV4-1, the J gene TRBJ1-5, with a possible D match to TRBD1 (5 bases). Trimming cost V 5 bases and J 5 bases, with 16 bases left between them. There are 15 residues in the CDR3. CDR1 and CDR2 (germline): MGHRA, YSYEKL. In DNA, the CDR3 is TGCGCCAGCAGCAGGGATGGGGGAGGGGATCAGCCCCAGCATTTT. Encoded protein: CASSRDGGGDQPQHF.

This clone was counted a few times. The chain carries TRBV9 and TRBJ1-2, with a possible D match to TRBD1 (5 bases). The CDR3 runs to 14 residues. Trimming cost V 0 bases and J 4 bases, with 10 bases left between them. From germline, CDR1 is SGDLS and CDR2 YYNGEE. The CDR3 DNA is TGTGCCAGCAGCGTAGAGGGACTGGGCTATGGCTACACCTTC. Protein: CASSVEGLGYGYTF.

The V gene is TRBV7-9, the J gene TRBJ2-3; 14 bases are shared with TRBD2. This CDR3 has 19 amino acids. After removal of 3 bases from V and 0 bases from J, the junction contained 8 bases not matched to a gene. Germline V gives CDR1 SEHNR, CDR2 FQNEAQ (reference sequence). For the CDR3, the DNA is TGTGCCAGCAGCTTCAGACTGCGGACTAGCGGGGGGAGCACAGATACGCAGTATTTT. Translation gives CASSFRLRTSGGSTDTQYF.

The chain combines TRBV6-1 with TRBJ1-1, with 7 nucleotides matching TRBD1. The germline CDR1 and CDR2 sequences are MNHNS and SASEGT. This CDR3 contains 14 residues. V shed 5 bases, J shed 4 bases, and the junction held 7 bases outside the gene matches. CDR3 DNA: TGTGCCAGCAGTCATACAGGGGTCGGCACTGAAGCTTTCTTT. Translated, it gives CASSHTGVGTEAFF.

This clone was picked up a small number of times. Different DNA sequences within this sample yield the same CDR3. The rearrangement links TRBV18 to TRBJ1-1; 7 bases line up with TRBD1. V lost 3 bases and J lost 3; bases outside the gene matches: 1. This CDR3 has 13 amino acids. Germline V gives CDR1 KGHSH, CDR2 LQKENI. CDR3 sequence: CASSPTGDTEAFF. The CDR3 bases are TGTGCCAGCTCACCCACAGGGGACACTGAAGCTTTCTTT.

The CDR3 loop is CASNRGDGGNTIYF. The CDR3 region has the DNA TGTGCCAGTAACCGCGGGGACGGTGGAAACACCATATATTTT. J is TRBJ1-3 and V is TRBV19; a possible D gene is TRBD1 (5 bases). The V gene lost 7 bases and the J gene lost 3 bases, with 13 bases spanning the gap. Germline CDR1 reads LNHDA; CDR2 reads SQIVND (reference sequence). The length of the CDR3 is 14 residues.

The chain carries TRBV6-5 and TRBJ2-7, with TRBD2 identical over 10 bases. Per the germline V gene, CDR1 is MNHEY and CDR2 is SVGAGI. CDR3 size: 15 residues. After removal of 5 bases from V and 2 bases from J, the junction contained 6 bases not matched to a gene. DNA for the CDR3: TGTGCCAGCAGTACCCTAAGCGGGGGGGCCTACGAGCAGTACTTC. It specifies CASSTLSGGAYEQYF.

The V and J genes are TRBV6-5 and TRBJ1-1; D perhaps matches TRBD1 (6 bases). The germline V gene has CDR1 MNHEY and CDR2 SVGAGI. The CDR3 has 13 amino acids. V was pared by 2 bases and J by 4 bases, with 8 bases between. CDR3 sequence: CASSYIGGTEAFF. In DNA form, the CDR3 reads TGTGCCAGCAGTTACATAGGGGGCACTGAAGCTTTCTTT.

This clone was seen just once. The chain combines TRBV5-1 with TRBJ2-7, with TRBD1 matching over 7 bases. Germline trimming cut 1 base from V and 6 bases from J; bases unmatched to any gene: 10. Germline CDR1 is SGHRS and CDR2 is YFSETQ. CDR3 length: 15 residues. The CDR3 DNA follows: TGCGCCAGCAGCTTGACGCCGGGACAGCCGATCGAGCAGTACTTC. Translation gives CASSLTPGQPIEQYF.

This sequence joins TRBV7-6 and TRBJ1-1; D ambiguous. Germline assignment: CDR1 SGHVS and CDR2 FNYEAQ. Trimming took 5 bases from V and 6 from J, leaving 16 bases between them. This CDR3 has 14 amino acids. The CDR3 is CASSAAGIWPEAFF. CDR3 coding DNA: TGTGCCAGCAGCGCGGCGGGGATTTGGCCTGAAGCTTTCTTT.

V and J are TRBV18 and TRBJ1-2, with D unresolved. V was trimmed by 2 bases and J by 8 bases, leaving 9 bases between them. The CDR3 spans 12 residues. Germline V CDR1 and CDR2: KGHSH, LQKENI. As DNA, the CDR3 is TGTGCCAGCTCACCAAATAGTTGGGGCTACACCTTC. This translates into CASSPNSWGYTF.

This clone occurred a few times. The V call is TRBV6-4, the J call TRBJ2-1; 12 bases align to TRBD2. From germline, CDR1 is MRHNA and CDR2 SNTAGT. The CDR3 totals 16 residues. After removal of 0 bases from V and 7 bases from J, the junction contained 4 bases not matched to a gene. The CDR3 DNA sequence: TGTGCCAGCAGTGACTCAGCTAGCGGGGGGGCGAATGAGCAGTTCTTC. Translating gives CASSDSASGGANEQFF.

This chain uses TRBV9 with TRBJ2-7; TRBD2 might be the D (5 bases). CDR3 length equals 14 residues. Germline V gives CDR1 SGDLS, CDR2 YYNGEE. The V end was cut by 0 bases, the J end by 6 bases, with 13 bases between. This CDR3 reads CASSVGGKGSEQYF. The CDR3 DNA follows: TGTGCCAGCAGCGTAGGAGGGAAGGGCTCCGAGCAGTACTTC.

V usage is TRBV4-1 and J usage is TRBJ2-2, with 7 bases lining up with TRBD1. Looked up from germline, CDR1 is MGHRA and CDR2 is YSYEKL. The CDR3 has 19 amino acids. The ends lost 3 bases at V and 2 bases at J; junction bases unmatched: 15. The CDR3 loop reads CASSQEPLQTGFNTGELFF. The DNA for the CDR3 is TGCGCCAGCAGCCAGGAACCCTTACAGACAGGGTTTAACACCGGGGAGCTGTTTTTT.

This clone turned up a few times. The chain is built from TRBV5-5 and TRBJ1-2; 8 nucleotides match TRBD1. The CDR3 spans 13 residues. Trimming cost V 2 bases and J 6 bases; bases outside gene matches: 3. CDR1 and CDR2 (germline): SGHKS, YYEKEE (reference sequence). CDR3: CASSFRTGNGYTF. DNA of the CDR3: TGTGCCAGCAGCTTTAGGACAGGGAATGGCTACACCTTC.

The chain links TRBV30 to TRBJ2-1; D unclear. Germline loops: CDR1 GTSNPN, CDR2 SVGIG (reference sequence). The ends were cut back, 0 bases at V and 0 bases at J, with 12 bases in the middle. The CDR3 covers 16 residues. CDR3 loop: CAWSVPVSGSYNEQFF. The CDR3 region has the DNA TGTGCCTGGAGTGTCCCGGTTTCCGGCTCCTACAATGAGCAGTTCTTC. Combining the CDR3 with reference TRBV30 and TRBJ2-1 gives the whole variable domain SQTIHQWPATLVQPVGSPLSLECTVEGTSNPNLYWYRQAAGRGLQLLFYSVGIGQISSEVPQNLSASRPQDRQFILSSKKLLLSDSGFYLCAWSVPVSGSYNEQFFGPGTRLTVL.

The chain employs TRBV5-1 and TRBJ1-5, with D possibly matching TRBD1 (5 bases). The CDR3 is made up of 15 amino acids. CDR1 and CDR2 from the germline V gene are SGHRS and YFSETQ. V lost 0 bases, J lost 6 bases, and 13 bases lay in between. CDR3 in amino acids: CASSLGAGGVQPQHF. The CDR3 nucleotides are TGCGCCAGCAGCTTGGGGGCGGGGGGTGTTCAGCCCCAGCATTTT. The full variable domain, with the rest looked up from reference TRBV5-1 and TRBJ1-5, is KAGVTQTPRYLIKTRGQQVTLSCSPISGHRSVSWYQQTPGQGLQFLFEYFSETQRNKGNFPGRFSGRQFSNSRSEMNVSTLELGDSALYLCASSLGAGGVQPQHFGDGTRLSIL.

This clone was recorded a few times. The chain uses TRBV2 and TRBJ2-3; perhaps TRBD2 as D (5 bases). CDR1 is SNHLY, CDR2 FYNNEI, per germline. The ends were cut back, 5 bases at V and 4 bases at J, with 13 bases in the middle. The CDR3 runs 14 residues. The CDR3 nucleotides read TGTGCCAGCAGTTATGCCTCACTAGCAGATACGCAGTATTTT. Translated, it gives CASSYASLADTQYF. Together with reference TRBV2 and TRBJ2-3, the CDR3 gives the full variable domain: EPEVTQTPSHQVTQMGQEVILRCVPISNHLYFYWYRQILGQKVEFLVSFYNNEISEKSEIFDDQFSVERPDGSNFTLKIRSTKLEDSAMYFCASSYASLADTQYFGPGTRLTVL.

This chain uses TRBV9 with TRBJ1-2; the D gene is possibly TRBD1 (5 bases). The CDR3 is 12 amino acids. Germline CDR1 is SGDLS and CDR2 is YYNGEE. Trimming stripped 4 bases from V and 3 bases from J, with 7 bases between. The CDR3 region is CASSQQDYGYTF. CDR3 coding DNA: TGTGCCAGCAGCCAACAGGACTATGGCTACACCTTC.

In its sample, this clone was seen once. J is TRBJ2-1 and V is TRBV29-1; D remains unclear. The CDR3 length is 12 residues. V was trimmed by 8 bases and J by 1 base, leaving 9 bases between them. CDR1 and CDR2 from the germline V gene are SQVTM and ANQGSEA. CDR3 sequence (DNA): TGCAGCCACGTCTATTCCTACAATGAGCAGTTCTTC. This sequence encodes CSHVYSYNEQFF.

The chain is built from TRBV20-1 and TRBJ1-4; D uncertain. V dropped 6 bases and J dropped 7 bases, with 6 bases sitting between them. Germline lookup yields CDR1 DFQATT and CDR2 SNEGSKA (reference sequence). The CDR3 consists of 10 residues. In DNA, the CDR3 is TGCAGTGCGCTCGGTGAAAAACTGTTTTTT. Its translation: CSALGEKLFF.

The chain employs TRBV6-6 and TRBJ1-2, with TRBD1 matching 8 bases. Trimming cost V 4 bases and J 6 bases; bases outside gene matches: 7. The CDR3 length is 14 residues. Germline CDR1 is MNHNY and CDR2 is SVGAGI (reference sequence). Written as DNA, the CDR3 is TGTGCCAGCAGTTTCACAGGGGGGGAACATGGCTACACCTTC. It encodes CASSFTGGEHGYTF.

This chain joins TRBV19 and TRBJ2-7; 10 bases line up with TRBD1. J gave up 0 bases and V 5 bases, and 7 bases lay outside the gene matches. This CDR3 contains 16 residues. Per the germline V gene, CDR1 is LNHDA and CDR2 is SQIVND (reference sequence). This CDR3 is CASSSSGTGVSYEQYF. DNA of the CDR3: TGTGCCAGTAGTTCATCCGGGACAGGGGTCTCCTACGAGCAGTACTTC.

J is TRBJ1-1 and V is TRBV5-1; 7 bases align to TRBD1. The CDR3 is made up of 16 amino acids. V trimming: 5 bases; J trimming: 5 bases; junction bases outside the gene matches: 15. The germline CDR1 and CDR2 sequences are SGHRS and YFSETQ. The DNA of the CDR3 is TGCGCCAGCAGTCTTGGGGGGCTTAGACAGGGTACTGAAGCTTTCTTT. Translated, it gives CASSLGGLRQGTEAFF.

The V and J genes are TRBV7-6 and TRBJ2-1; possible D gene TRBD2, 7 bases. CDR1 is SGHVS, CDR2 FNYEAQ, per germline. The ends were cut back, 3 bases at V and 10 bases at J, with 37 bases in the middle. This CDR3 is 21 amino acids long. The CDR3 nucleotides read TGTGCCAGCAGCTTCTCCCGTCGGAAACCTGTCCTGGGGGGGCCAGCGGACGAGCAGTTCTTC. It yields the protein CASSFSRRKPVLGGPADEQFF.

The chain uses TRBV7-6 and TRBJ1-3; 10 bases map to TRBD1. This CDR3 contains 15 residues. CDR1 is SGHVS and CDR2 is FNYEAQ in the germline V gene. Losses at the gene ends were 5 bases for V and 6 bases for J; bases not matched to a gene: 7. This CDR3 is CASSPPDRGQNTIYF. CDR3 nucleotide sequence: TGTGCCAGCAGCCCTCCAGACAGGGGGCAAAACACCATATATTTT.

The chain combines TRBV5-1 with TRBJ1-1; the match to TRBD1 covers 7 bases. The CDR3 spans 16 residues. The germline V gene encodes CDR1 SGHRS and CDR2 YFSETQ. With 2 bases clipped from V and 4 bases from J, the junction kept 11 bases outside the gene matches. CDR3 residues: CASSFGRQGETTEAFF. The CDR3 bases are TGCGCCAGCAGCTTTGGAAGACAGGGCGAAACCACTGAAGCTTTCTTT.

The gene calls are TRBV19 and TRBJ2-7; 10 nucleotides line up with TRBD2. CDR3 length equals 14 residues. The trim removed 10 bases at V and 7 bases at J, leaving 13 bases unmatched. Germline V lookup: CDR1 LNHDA, CDR2 SQIVND (reference sequence). The CDR3, as DNA: TGTGCCACTATGAGGACTAGCGGCGCGGGGGAGCAGTACTTC. It specifies CATMRTSGAGEQYF. Full variable domain (rest looked up from reference TRBV19 and TRBJ2-7): DGGITQSPKYLFRKEGQNVTLSCEQNLNHDAMYWYRQDPGQGLRLIYYSQIVNDFQKGDIAEGYSVSREKKESFPLTVTSAQKNPTAFYLCATMRTSGAGEQYFGPGTRLTVT.

With respect to this clone: The junction does not match germline at one end; this may be a read error. The CDR3 sequence: CASSGTGFSTKAFF. CDR3 DNA sequence: TGTGCCAGCAGTGGAACAGGGTTTAGCACTAAAGCTTTCTTT. This chain connects TRBV2 to TRBJ1-1, with D tentatively TRBD1 (6 bases). The CDR3 runs to 14 residues. Germline V gene data show CDR1 as SNHLY and CDR2 as FYNNEI.

CDR3 loop: CASSAIGTAGNTIYF. The CDR3 nucleotides read TGTGCCAGCAGTGCAATAGGGACAGCTGGAAACACCATATATTTT. The chain joins TRBV25-1 to TRBJ1-3; 7 bases are shared with TRBD1. The V gene's germline CDR1 is MGHDK and CDR2 SYGVNS. V lost 4 bases to trimming and J lost 2 bases; unmatched junction nucleotides: 5. The CDR3 has 15 amino acids.

V usage is TRBV11-2 and J usage is TRBJ1-1; D uncertain. Germline assignment: CDR1 SGHAT and CDR2 FQNNGV. The V and J ends lost 1 base and 8 bases respectively, with 17 bases between them. The CDR3 contains 15 residues. CDR3 nucleotides: TGTGCCAGCAGCTTAGGTGTGGTGGGCTGGGTAGAAGCTTTCTTT. It specifies CASSLGVVGWVEAFF.

The chain carries TRBV7-2 and TRBJ2-7, with 7 positions matching TRBD1. With 3 bases clipped from V and 2 bases from J, the junction kept 7 bases outside the gene matches. Germline V CDR1 and CDR2: SGHTA, FQGNSA. The CDR3 is 15 amino acids. CDR3 in DNA: TGTGCCAGCAGCTTTGCGACAGGGCTGACCTACGAGCAGTACTTC. Its translation is CASSFATGLTYEQYF.